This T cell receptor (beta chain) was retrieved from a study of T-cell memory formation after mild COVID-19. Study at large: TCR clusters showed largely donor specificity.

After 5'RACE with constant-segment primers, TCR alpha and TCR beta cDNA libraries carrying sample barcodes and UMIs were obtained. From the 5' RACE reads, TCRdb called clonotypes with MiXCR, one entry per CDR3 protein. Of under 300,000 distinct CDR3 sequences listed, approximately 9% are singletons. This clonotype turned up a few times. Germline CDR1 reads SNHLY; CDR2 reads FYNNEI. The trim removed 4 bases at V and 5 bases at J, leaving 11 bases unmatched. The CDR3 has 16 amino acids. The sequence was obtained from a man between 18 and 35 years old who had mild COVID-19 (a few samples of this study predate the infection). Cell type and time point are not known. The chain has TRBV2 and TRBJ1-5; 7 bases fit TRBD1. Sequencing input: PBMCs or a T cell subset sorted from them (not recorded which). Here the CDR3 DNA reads TGTGCCAGCAGTGTCCACCGGGACAGAAGGGATCAGCCCCAGCATTTT. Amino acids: CASSVHRDRRDQPQHF.